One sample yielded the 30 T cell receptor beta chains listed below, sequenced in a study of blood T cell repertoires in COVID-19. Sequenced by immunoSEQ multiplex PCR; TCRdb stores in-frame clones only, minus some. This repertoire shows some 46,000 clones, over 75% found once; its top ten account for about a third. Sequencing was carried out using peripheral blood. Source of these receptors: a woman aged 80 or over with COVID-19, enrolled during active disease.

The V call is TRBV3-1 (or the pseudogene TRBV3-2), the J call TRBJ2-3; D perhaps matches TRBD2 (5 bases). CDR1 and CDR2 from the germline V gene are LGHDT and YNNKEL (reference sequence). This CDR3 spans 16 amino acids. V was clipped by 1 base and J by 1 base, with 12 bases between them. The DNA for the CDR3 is TGTGCCAGCAGCCAAGTCGCCGGGGTTCGCACAGATACGCAGTATTTT. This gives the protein CASSQVAGVRTDTQYF.

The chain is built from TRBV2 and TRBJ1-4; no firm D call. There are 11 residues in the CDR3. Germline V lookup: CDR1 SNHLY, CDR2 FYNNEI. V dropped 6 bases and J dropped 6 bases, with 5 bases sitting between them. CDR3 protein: CASRRDEKLFF. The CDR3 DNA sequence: TGTGCCAGCAGGCGCGATGAAAAACTGTTTTTT.

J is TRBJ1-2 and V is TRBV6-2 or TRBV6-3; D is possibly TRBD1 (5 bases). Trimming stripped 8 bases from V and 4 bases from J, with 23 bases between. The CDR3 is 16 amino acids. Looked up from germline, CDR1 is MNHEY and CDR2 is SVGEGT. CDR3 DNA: TGTGCCAGCCGTCACTCTTTAACGGGGGGGATCTATGGCTACACCTTC. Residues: CASRHSLTGGIYGYTF.

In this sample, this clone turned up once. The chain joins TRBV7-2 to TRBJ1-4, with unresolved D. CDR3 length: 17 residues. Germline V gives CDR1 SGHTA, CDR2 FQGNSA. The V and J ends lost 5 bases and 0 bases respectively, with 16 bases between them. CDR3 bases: TGTGCCAGCAGCCCGGACTTCTTCTCTGCAACTAATGAAAAACTGTTTTTT. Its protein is CASSPDFFSATNEKLFF.

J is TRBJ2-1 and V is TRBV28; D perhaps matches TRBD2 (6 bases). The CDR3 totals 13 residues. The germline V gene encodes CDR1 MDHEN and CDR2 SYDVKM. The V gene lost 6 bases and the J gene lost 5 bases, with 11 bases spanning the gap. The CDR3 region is CASSQDYNNEQFF. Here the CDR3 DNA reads TGTGCCAGCAGCCAGGACTACAACAATGAGCAGTTCTTC.

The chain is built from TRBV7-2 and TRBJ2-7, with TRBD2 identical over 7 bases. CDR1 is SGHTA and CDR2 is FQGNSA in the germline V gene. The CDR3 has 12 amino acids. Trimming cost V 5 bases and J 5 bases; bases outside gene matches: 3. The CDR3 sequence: CASSPRGDEQYF. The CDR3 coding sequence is TGTGCCAGCAGCCCCCGGGGGGACGAGCAGTACTTC.

The CDR3, as DNA: TGTGCCAGCGGGAGAGGCCTCCTTGGCAACTCCTATAATTCACCCCTCCACTTT. It specifies CASGRGLLGNSYNSPLHF. The chain combines TRBV5-6 with TRBJ1-6; D uncertain. Germline V lookup: CDR1 SGHDT, CDR2 YYEEEE. The CDR3 contains 18 residues. V was pared by 7 bases and J by 0 bases, with 20 bases between.

The CDR3 protein is CASRGGDTQYF. The CDR3 region has the DNA TGCGCCAGCAGGGGGGGGGATACGCAGTATTTT. This rearrangement joins TRBV5-1 to TRBJ2-3, with 7 bases that match TRBD2. This CDR3 is 11 amino acids long. The V segment lost 5 bases and the J segment 6 bases; nucleotides outside the gene matches: 0. Germline lookup yields CDR1 SGHRS and CDR2 YFSETQ. The variable domain in full, completed from reference TRBV5-1 and TRBJ2-3, reads KAGVTQTPRYLIKTRGQQVTLSCSPISGHRSVSWYQQTPGQGLQFLFEYFSETQRNKGNFPGRFSGRQFSNSRSEMNVSTLELGDSALYLCASRGGDTQYFGPGTRLTVL.

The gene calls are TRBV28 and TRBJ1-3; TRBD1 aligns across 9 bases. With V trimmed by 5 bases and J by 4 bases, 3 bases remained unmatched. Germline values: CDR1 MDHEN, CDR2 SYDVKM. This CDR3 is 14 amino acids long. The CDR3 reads CASSNRGLGNTIYF. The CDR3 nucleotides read TGTGCCAGCAGTAACAGGGGGCTCGGAAACACCATATATTTT.

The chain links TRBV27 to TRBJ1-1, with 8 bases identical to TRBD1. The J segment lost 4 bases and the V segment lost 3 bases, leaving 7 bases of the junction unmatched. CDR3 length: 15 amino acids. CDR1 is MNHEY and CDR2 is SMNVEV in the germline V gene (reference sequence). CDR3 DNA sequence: TGTGCCAGCAGTTTCTCCACAGGGGGAGGCACTGAAGCTTTCTTT. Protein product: CASSFSTGGGTEAFF.

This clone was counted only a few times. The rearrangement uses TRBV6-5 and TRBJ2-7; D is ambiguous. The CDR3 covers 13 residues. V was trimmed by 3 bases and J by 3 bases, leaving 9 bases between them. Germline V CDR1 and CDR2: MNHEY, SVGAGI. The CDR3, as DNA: TGTGCCAGCAGTTATAACAGTTACTACGAGCAGTACTTC. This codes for CASSYNSYYEQYF.

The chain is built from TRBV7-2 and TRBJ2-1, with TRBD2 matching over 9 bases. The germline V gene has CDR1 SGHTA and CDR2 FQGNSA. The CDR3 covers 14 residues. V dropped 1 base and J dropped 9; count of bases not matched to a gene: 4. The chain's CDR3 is CASSLGMTSGEQFF. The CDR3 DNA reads TGTGCCAGCAGCTTAGGGATGACTAGCGGTGAGCAGTTCTTC.

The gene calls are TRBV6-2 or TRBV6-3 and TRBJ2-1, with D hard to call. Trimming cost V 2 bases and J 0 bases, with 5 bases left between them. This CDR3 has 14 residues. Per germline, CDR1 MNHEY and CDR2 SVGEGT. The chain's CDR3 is CASSYLSSYNEQFF. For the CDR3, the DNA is TGTGCCAGCAGTTACCTGAGCTCCTACAATGAGCAGTTCTTC.

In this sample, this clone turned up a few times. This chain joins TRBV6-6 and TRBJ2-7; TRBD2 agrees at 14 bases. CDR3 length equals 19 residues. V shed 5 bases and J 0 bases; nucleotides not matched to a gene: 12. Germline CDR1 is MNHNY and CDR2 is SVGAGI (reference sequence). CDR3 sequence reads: CASSPRKTSGGEGSYEQYF. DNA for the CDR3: TGTGCCAGCAGTCCACGGAAGACTAGCGGGGGGGAGGGCTCCTACGAGCAGTACTTC.

CDR3 region: CASSANSVIAGSSTDTQYF. The CDR3, as DNA: TGTGCCAGCAGTGCCAACTCGGTGATAGCGGGGTCTAGCACAGATACGCAGTATTTT. The genes are TRBV6-2 or TRBV6-3 and TRBJ2-3, with 8 nucleotides matching TRBD2. The germline gives CDR1 MNHEY, CDR2 SVGEGT. Trimming at V came to 5 bases and at J to 0 bases, leaving 16 bases not matched to a gene. This CDR3 spans 19 amino acids.

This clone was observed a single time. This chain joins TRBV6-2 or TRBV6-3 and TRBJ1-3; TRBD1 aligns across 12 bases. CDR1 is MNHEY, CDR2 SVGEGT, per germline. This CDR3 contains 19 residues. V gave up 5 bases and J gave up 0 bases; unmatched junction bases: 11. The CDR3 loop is CASSIIGTGGGSSGNTIYF. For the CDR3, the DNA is TGTGCCAGCAGTATCATCGGGACAGGGGGCGGCTCCTCTGGAAACACCATATATTTT.

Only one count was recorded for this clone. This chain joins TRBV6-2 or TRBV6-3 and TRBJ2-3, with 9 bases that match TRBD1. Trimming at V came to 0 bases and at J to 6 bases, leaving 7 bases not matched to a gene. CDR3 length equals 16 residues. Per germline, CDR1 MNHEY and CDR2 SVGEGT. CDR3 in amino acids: CASSYSSQGASDTQYF. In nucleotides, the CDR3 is TGTGCCAGCAGTTACTCCTCACAGGGGGCATCGGATACGCAGTATTTT.

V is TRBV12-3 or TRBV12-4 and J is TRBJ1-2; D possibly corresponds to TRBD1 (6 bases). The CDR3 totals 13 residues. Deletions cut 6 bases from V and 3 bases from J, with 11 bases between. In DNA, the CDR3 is TGTGCCAGCAGCTTTGGGACACACTATGGCTACACCTTC. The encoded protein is CASSFGTHYGYTF.

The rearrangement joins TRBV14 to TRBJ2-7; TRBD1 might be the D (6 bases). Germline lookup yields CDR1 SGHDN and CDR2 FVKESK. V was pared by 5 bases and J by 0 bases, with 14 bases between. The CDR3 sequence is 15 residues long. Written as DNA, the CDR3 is TGTGCCAGCAGCGCCAGGGGCACGCGCTCCTACGAGCAGTACTTC. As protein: CASSARGTRSYEQYF.

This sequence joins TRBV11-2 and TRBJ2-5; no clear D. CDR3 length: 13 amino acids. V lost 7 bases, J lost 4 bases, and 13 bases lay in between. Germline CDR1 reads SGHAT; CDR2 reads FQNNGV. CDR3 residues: CASTLRYGETQYF. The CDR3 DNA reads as TGTGCCAGCACCCTCCGGTACGGAGAGACCCAGTACTTC.

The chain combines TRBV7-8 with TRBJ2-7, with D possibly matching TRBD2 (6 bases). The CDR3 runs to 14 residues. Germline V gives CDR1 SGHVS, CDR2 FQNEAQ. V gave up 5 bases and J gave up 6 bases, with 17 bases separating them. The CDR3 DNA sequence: TGTGCCAGCAGCCAGGGTCCCCGGGGGAGCGAGCAGTACTTC. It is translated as CASSQGPRGSEQYF.

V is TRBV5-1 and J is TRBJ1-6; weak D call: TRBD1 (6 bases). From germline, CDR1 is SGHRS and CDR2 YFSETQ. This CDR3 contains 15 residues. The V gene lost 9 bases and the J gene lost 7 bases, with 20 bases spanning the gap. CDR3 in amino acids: CAKPGGGGKNSPLHF. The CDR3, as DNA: TGCGCCAAACCCGGGGGAGGGGGTAAAAATTCACCCCTCCACTTT.

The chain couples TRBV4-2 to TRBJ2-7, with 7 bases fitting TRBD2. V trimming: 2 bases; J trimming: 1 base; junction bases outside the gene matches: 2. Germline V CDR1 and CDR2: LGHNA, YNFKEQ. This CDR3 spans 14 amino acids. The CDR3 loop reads CASSQLAGSYEQYF. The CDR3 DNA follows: TGTGCCAGCAGCCAATTAGCGGGTTCCTACGAGCAGTACTTC.

In nucleotides, the CDR3 is TGTGCCAGCAGTTTCGGACTGGGGAGGGGTGAGCAGTTCTTC. Its translation: CASSFGLGRGEQFF. The V call is TRBV6-6, the J call TRBJ2-1; TRBD2 matches at 7 bases. Unmatched junction bases numbered 9, after V lost 4 bases and J lost 9 bases. Germline values: CDR1 MNHNY, CDR2 SVGAGI (reference sequence). The CDR3 covers 14 residues.

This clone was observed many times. The CDR3 DNA reads TGTGCCATCAGCCTCGGACAGGAAGCTTCACCCCTCCACTTT. Its translation: CAISLGQEASPLHF. The rearrangement joins TRBV10-3 to TRBJ1-6; 7 positions match TRBD1. This CDR3 spans 14 amino acids. The ends lost 6 bases at V and 9 bases at J; junction bases unmatched: 8. CDR1 is ENHRY, CDR2 SYGVKD, per germline.

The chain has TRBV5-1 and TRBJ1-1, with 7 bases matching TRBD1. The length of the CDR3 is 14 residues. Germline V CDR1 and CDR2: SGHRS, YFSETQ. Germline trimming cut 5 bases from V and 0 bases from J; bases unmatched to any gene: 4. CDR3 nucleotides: TGCGCCAGCAGTCCCGGGACAGTGAACACTGAAGCTTTCTTT. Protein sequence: CASSPGTVNTEAFF. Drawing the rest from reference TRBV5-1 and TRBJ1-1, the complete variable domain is KAGVTQTPRYLIKTRGQQVTLSCSPISGHRSVSWYQQTPGQGLQFLFEYFSETQRNKGNFPGRFSGRQFSNSRSEMNVSTLELGDSALYLCASSPGTVNTEAFFGQGTRLTVV.

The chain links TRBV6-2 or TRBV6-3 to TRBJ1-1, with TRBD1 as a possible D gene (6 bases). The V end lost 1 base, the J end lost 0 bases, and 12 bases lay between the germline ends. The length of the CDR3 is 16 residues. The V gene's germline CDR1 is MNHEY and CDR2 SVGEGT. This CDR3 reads CASSYFYNRVNTEAFF. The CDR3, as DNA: TGTGCCAGCAGTTACTTTTACAACAGGGTGAACACTGAAGCTTTCTTT.

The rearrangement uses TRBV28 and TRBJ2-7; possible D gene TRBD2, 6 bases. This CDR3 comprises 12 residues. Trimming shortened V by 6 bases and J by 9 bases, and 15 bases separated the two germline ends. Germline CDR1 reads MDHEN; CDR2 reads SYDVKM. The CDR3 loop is CASSPGGFRQYF. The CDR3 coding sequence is TGTGCCAGCAGCCCTGGGGGGTTTCGGCAGTACTTC.

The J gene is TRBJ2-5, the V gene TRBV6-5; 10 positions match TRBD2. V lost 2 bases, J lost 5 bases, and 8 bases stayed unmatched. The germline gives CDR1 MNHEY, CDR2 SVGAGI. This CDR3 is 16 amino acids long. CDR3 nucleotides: TGTGCCAGCAGTTACGGGGTAGCGGGGGGCAGGGAGACCCAGTACTTC. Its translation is CASSYGVAGGRETQYF.

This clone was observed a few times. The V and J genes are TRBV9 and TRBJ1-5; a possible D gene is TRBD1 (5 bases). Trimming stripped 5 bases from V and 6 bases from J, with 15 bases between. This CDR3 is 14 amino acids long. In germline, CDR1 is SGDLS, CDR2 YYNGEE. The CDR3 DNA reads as TGTGCCAGCAGTCCGTCCGGGGGATCTCAGCCCCAGCATTTT. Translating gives CASSPSGGSQPQHF. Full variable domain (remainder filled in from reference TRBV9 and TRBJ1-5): DSGVTQTPKHLITATGQRVTLRCSPRSGDLSVYWYQQSLDQGLQFLIQYYNGEERAKGNILERFSAQQFPDLHSELNLSSLELGDSALYFCASSPSGGSQPQHFGDGTRLSIL.